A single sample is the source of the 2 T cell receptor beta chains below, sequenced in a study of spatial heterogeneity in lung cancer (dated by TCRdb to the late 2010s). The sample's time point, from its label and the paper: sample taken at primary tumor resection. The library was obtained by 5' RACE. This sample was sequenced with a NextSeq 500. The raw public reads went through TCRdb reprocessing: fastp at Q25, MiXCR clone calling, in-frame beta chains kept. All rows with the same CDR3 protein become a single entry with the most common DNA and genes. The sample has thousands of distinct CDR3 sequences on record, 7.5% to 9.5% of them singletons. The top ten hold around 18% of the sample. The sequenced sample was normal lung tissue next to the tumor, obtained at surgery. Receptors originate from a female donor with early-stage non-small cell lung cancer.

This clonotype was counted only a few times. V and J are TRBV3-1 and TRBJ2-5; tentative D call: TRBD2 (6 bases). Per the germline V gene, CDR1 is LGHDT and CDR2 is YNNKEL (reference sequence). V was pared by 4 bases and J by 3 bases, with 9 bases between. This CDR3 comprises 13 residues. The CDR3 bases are TGTGCCAGCAGCCCGGGACTCAAAGAGACCCAGTACTTC. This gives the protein CASSPGLKETQYF.

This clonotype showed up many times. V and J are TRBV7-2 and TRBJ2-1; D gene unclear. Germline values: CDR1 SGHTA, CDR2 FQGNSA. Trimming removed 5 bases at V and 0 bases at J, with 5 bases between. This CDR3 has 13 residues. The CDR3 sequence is CASSPDSYNEQFF. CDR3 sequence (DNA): TGTGCCAGCAGCCCAGACTCCTACAATGAGCAGTTCTTC.